The sequence of this T cell receptor (beta chain) was determined in a study of response to subunit inactivated influenza vaccine. Broader study findings: The authors suggested that every seasonal influenza vaccination recruits few new T cells.

For this clonotype: What it binds is not known.

The V gene's germline CDR1 is SGDLS and CDR2 YYNGEE. The CDR3 has 15 residues. V shed 2 bases, J shed 2 bases, and the junction held 6 bases outside the gene matches. MiXCR, run by TCRdb on the RT-PCR reads, gives a single entry per CDR3 protein. Among hundreds of thousands of distinct CDR3 sequences, 16% were seen once, and the ten largest hold 2.5% to 3.5%. Sequences were derived from CD4+ T cells sorted from PBMCs, sampled roughly 24 months after vaccination. V is TRBV9 and J is TRBJ2-5, with 7 bases aligning to TRBD1. The receptor was derived from a man between 50 and 75 years old who received an inactivated influenza vaccine. CDR3 DNA: TGTGCCAGCAGCGTGTCGGGACAGTCTCAAGAGACCCAGTACTTC. Its protein product is CASSVSGQSQETQYF.